Each of the 10 T cell receptor beta chains below was sequenced from the same sample in a study of cytomegalovirus exposure and HLA in healthy donors. PCR employed 60 Vbeta and 13 Jbeta primers. The assay was immunoSEQ multiplex PCR, and TCRdb's table has in-frame clones only and misses some. The sample has around 50,000 clones; 70% to 85% are singletons. The material sequenced was PBMCs. The receptors shown here come from a man aged 45-65 years in good health and CMV-seronegative.

The chain is built from TRBV2 and TRBJ1-1; maybe TRBD1 (5 bases). In germline, CDR1 is SNHLY, CDR2 FYNNEI. There are 14 residues in the CDR3. The V end lost 9 bases, the J end lost 1 base, and 15 bases lay between the germline ends. The CDR3 reads CARLEGRWNTEAFF. The DNA for the CDR3 is TGTGCCAGGTTGGAGGGACGGTGGAACACTGAAGCTTTCTTT.

The rearrangement joins TRBV5-1 to TRBJ2-5; 9 bases are shared with TRBD2. The CDR3 contains 13 residues. V dropped 7 bases and J dropped 1; count of bases not matched to a gene: 2. Per germline, CDR1 SGHRS and CDR2 YFSETQ. The CDR3 sequence is CASHSGGQETQYF. The CDR3 region has the DNA TGCGCCAGCCATAGCGGGGGCCAAGAGACCCAGTACTTC.

This clone has only a few counts. The chain is built from TRBV13 and TRBJ2-2, with 10 bases aligning to TRBD2. Unmatched junction bases numbered 2, after V lost 2 bases and J lost 5 bases. The CDR3 is made up of 15 amino acids. Germline lookup yields CDR1 PRHDT and CDR2 FYEKMQ (reference sequence). The CDR3 DNA follows: TGTGCCAGCAGCTTAACTAGCGGGACAACCGGGGAGCTGTTTTTT. Translation: CASSLTSGTTGELFF.

This chain links TRBV7-2 with TRBJ2-7; perhaps TRBD1 as D (5 bases). Germline V gene lookup returns CDR1 SGHTA and CDR2 FQGNSA. The CDR3 extends over 13 amino acids. V lost 5 bases to trimming and J lost 6 bases, with 14 bases between them. CDR3 region: CASSGAPGPEQYF. DNA for the CDR3: TGTGCCAGCAGCGGGGCCCCGGGTCCCGAGCAGTACTTC.

V gene TRBV4-1 combines with J gene TRBJ1-4, with D possibly matching TRBD1 (5 bases). This CDR3 comprises 15 residues. The germline CDR1 and CDR2 sequences are MGHRA and YSYEKL. Trimming removed 1 base from V and 3 bases from J, with 9 bases in between. DNA of the CDR3: TGCGCCAGCAGCCAAGGGACACCTGCTAATGAAAAACTGTTTTTT. Protein sequence: CASSQGTPANEKLFF.

This chain uses TRBV6-1 with TRBJ2-7; TRBD1 matches 10 bases. This CDR3 region has 17 residues. Germline CDR1 reads MNHNS; CDR2 reads SASEGT. The junction had 13 bases not matched to a gene; V was cut back by 4 bases and J by 4 bases. The CDR3 nucleotides are TGTGCCAGCAGTGTAAGCGCGGGACAGGGGATGAGGTACGAGCAGTACTTC. Protein product: CASSVSAGQGMRYEQYF.

The chain employs TRBV28 and TRBJ2-1, with TRBD2 matching over 8 bases. Germline CDR1 is MDHEN and CDR2 is SYDVKM. The trim removed 3 bases at V and 7 bases at J, leaving 8 bases unmatched. The CDR3 has 15 residues. CDR3 in DNA: TGTGCCAGCAGTTTTGCCGGGGGGGCGGATAATGAGCAGTTCTTC. Protein: CASSFAGGADNEQFF.

This chain joins TRBV7-9 and TRBJ1-5, with TRBD1 matching over 10 bases. The CDR3 runs to 17 residues. V dropped 5 bases and J dropped 0; count of bases not matched to a gene: 7. Germline V gene data show CDR1 as SEHNR and CDR2 as FQNEAQ (reference sequence). CDR3 sequence reads: CASSAGTGDYSNQPQHF. CDR3 nucleotide sequence: TGTGCCAGCAGCGCCGGGACAGGGGATTATAGCAATCAGCCCCAGCATTTT.

This clone came up a few times. The J gene is TRBJ2-7, the V gene TRBV19; TRBD2 is a possible D gene (5 bases). V shed 4 bases and J shed 5 bases, with 12 bases lying between them. The CDR3 loop spans 13 amino acids. CDR1 LNHDA and CDR2 SQIVND come from the germline V gene (reference sequence). The CDR3: CASSTSGNNEQYF. The CDR3 nucleotides read TGTGCCAGTAGTACCTCCGGGAACAACGAGCAGTACTTC.

This clone has a single count. J is TRBJ1-4 and V is TRBV11-2; 8 bases are a match to TRBD1. V trimming: 2 bases; J trimming: 6 bases; junction bases outside the gene matches: 8. Germline CDR1 reads SGHAT; CDR2 reads FQNNGV. CDR3 length: 16 amino acids. CDR3 loop: CASSLFGQGGDEKLFF. CDR3 sequence (DNA): TGTGCCAGCAGCTTATTTGGACAGGGTGGGGATGAAAAACTGTTTTTT. The full variable domain, completed using reference TRBV11-2 and TRBJ1-4, is EAGVAQSPRYKIIEKRQSVAFWCNPISGHATLYWYQQILGQGPKLLIQFQNNGVVDDSQLPKDRFSAERLKGVDSTLKIQPAKLEDSAVYLCASSLFGQGGDEKLFFGSGTQLSVL.